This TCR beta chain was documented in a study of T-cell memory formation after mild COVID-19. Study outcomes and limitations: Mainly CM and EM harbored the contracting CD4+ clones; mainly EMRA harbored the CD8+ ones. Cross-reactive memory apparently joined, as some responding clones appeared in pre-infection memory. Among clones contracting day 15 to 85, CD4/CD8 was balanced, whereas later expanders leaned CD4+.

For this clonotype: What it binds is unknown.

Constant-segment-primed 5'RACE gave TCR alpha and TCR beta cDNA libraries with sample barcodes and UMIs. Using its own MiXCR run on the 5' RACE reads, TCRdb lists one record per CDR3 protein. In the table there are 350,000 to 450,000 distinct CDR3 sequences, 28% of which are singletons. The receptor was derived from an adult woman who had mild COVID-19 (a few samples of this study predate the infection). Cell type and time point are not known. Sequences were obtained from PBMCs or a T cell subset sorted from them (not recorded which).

CDR3 residues: CASSSWGRMNTEAFF. CDR3 nucleotides: TGCGCCAGCAGCAGTTGGGGGAGGATGAACACTGAAGCTTTCTTT. J is TRBJ1-1 and V is TRBV5-1, with TRBD1 as a possible D gene (5 bases). Trimming left V 4 bases short and J 0 bases short, with 13 bases between. This CDR3 is built from 15 residues. The germline V gene encodes CDR1 SGHRS and CDR2 YFSETQ.